These 5 T cell receptor beta chains came from one sample sequenced in a study of cytomegalovirus exposure and HLA in healthy donors. PCR primers comprised 60 Vbeta and 13 Jbeta primers. The table came from immunoSEQ multiplex PCR; TCRdb's copy has only in-frame clones and leaves some out. The sample carries some 110,000 clones, about two thirds recorded once. The sequenced material came from PBMCs. These receptors were taken from a female donor in good health and CMV-seronegative.

CDR3 in amino acids: CASSRMRRELHQRTDTQYF. CDR3 nucleotide sequence: TGTGCCAGCAGCCGGATGAGGCGGGAGCTACACCAACGCACAGATACGCAGTATTTT. The rearrangement links TRBV13 to TRBJ2-3; TRBD2 matches 7 bases. J gave up 1 base and V 5 bases, and 18 bases lay outside the gene matches. This CDR3 has 19 amino acids. CDR1 and CDR2 from the germline V gene are PRHDT and FYEKMQ (reference sequence).

The chain couples TRBV9 to TRBJ2-1; D is perhaps TRBD1 (7 bases). Per the germline V gene, CDR1 is SGDLS and CDR2 is YYNGEE. CDR3 size: 17 residues. Trimming shortened V by 3 bases and J by 3 bases, and 19 bases separated the two germline ends. CDR3 sequence: CASSDGTAGSGYNEQFF. The CDR3 nucleotides are TGTGCCAGCAGCGACGGGACAGCCGGGAGCGGCTACAATGAGCAGTTCTTC.

V and J are TRBV7-2 and TRBJ2-2; D is unresolved. The CDR3 runs to 14 residues. In germline, CDR1 is SGHTA, CDR2 FQGNSA. Between the trimmed V and J ends, which lost 4 bases and 4 bases, there was a span of 10 bases. CDR3 nucleotide sequence: TGTGCCAGCAGCTCTCGACCTAGCACCGGGGAGCTGTTTTTT. Residues: CASSSRPSTGELFF. The full variable domain, with the rest looked up from reference TRBV7-2 and TRBJ2-2, is GAGVSQSPSNKVTEKGKDVELRCDPISGHTALYWYRQSLGQGLEFLIYFQGNSAPDKSGLPSDRFSAERTGGSVSTLTIQRTQQEDSAVYLCASSSRPSTGELFFGEGSRLTVL.

This chain connects TRBV29-1 to TRBJ1-1, with 7 nucleotides matching TRBD1. With V trimmed by 6 bases and J by 1 base, 11 bases remained unmatched. CDR1 is SQVTM and CDR2 is ANQGSEA in the germline V gene. The CDR3 has 15 amino acids. The CDR3 coding sequence is TGCAGCGTGGAGAGGGGGCCATTGGGGAACACTGAAGCTTTCTTT. Its protein is CSVERGPLGNTEAFF.

This clone was seen once. This chain connects TRBV28 to TRBJ1-5; 7 bases align to TRBD1. Germline V lookup: CDR1 MDHEN, CDR2 SYDVKM. The V segment lost 7 bases and the J segment 4 bases; nucleotides outside the gene matches: 13. CDR3 length: 16 residues. The CDR3 loop reads CASKPLRQGTNQPQHF. The DNA of the CDR3 is TGTGCCAGCAAACCGCTGCGACAGGGTACTAATCAGCCCCAGCATTTT.